This entry is about one T cell receptor (beta chain). Source study methods: Amplification with reference gene primers provided the estimates of nucleated cell counts. Libraries were prepared by immunoSEQ multiplex PCR; TCRdb keeps only in-frame clonotypes and omits some of them. V and J calls and clone size are given by that table; D and trimming were obtained from the DNA. In the table there are some 80,000 clones, around 80% of which are singletons. This specimen belongs to a study of blood T cell repertoires in COVID-19. In the study overall: The United States, Italy and Spain were the sources of the acute and convalescent COVID-19 samples. From T cells, B-cell-depleted T cells, or PBMCs came the material, which was cDNA or gDNA.

The sample comprised peripheral blood. The sequence was obtained from a woman aged 40 to 49 with active or convalescent COVID-19.

The CDR3 sequence is CASSLLSGTIGVEQFF. The CDR3 DNA is TGTGCCAGCAGTTTGCTTAGCGGGACCATCGGGGTTGAGCAGTTCTTC. V usage is TRBV27 and J usage is TRBJ2-1, with 8 bases lining up with TRBD2. CDR1 and CDR2 from the germline V gene are MNHEY and SMNVEV (reference sequence). The CDR3 contains 16 residues. J lost 9 bases, V lost 3 bases, and 13 bases had no gene match.